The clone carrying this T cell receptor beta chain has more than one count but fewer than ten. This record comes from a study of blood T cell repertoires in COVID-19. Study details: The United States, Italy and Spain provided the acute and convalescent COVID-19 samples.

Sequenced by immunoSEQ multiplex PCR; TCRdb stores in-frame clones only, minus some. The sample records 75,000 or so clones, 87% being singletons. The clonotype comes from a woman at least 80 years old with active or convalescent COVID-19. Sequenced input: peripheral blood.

The DNA for the CDR3 is TGTGCCAGCAGCCAAACTAGCTCCTATAATTCACCCCTCCACTTT. Protein: CASSQTSSYNSPLHF. V gene TRBV5-4 combines with J gene TRBJ1-6; D not certain. Germline loops: CDR1 SGHNT, CDR2 YYREEE (reference sequence). This CDR3 contains 15 residues. V gave up 4 bases and J gave up 0 bases, with 8 bases separating them.